This T cell receptor beta chain was sequenced during a study of cytomegalovirus exposure and HLA in healthy donors. Trimming removed 2 bases from V and 0 bases from J; junction bases left unmatched: 7. This CDR3 comprises 19 residues. CDR1 is SGHVS, CDR2 FNYEAQ, per germline. Concerning this clone: The antigen remains undetermined.

Study results and limitations: Accurate prediction of HLA-A and HLA-B alleles (for most subjects) was reportedly achieved from TCR beta sequences. There were some V segments, including TRBV6-2 and TRBV6-3, excluded as indistinguishable. TCR beta V- and J-gene trimming was later associated with a missense DCLRE1C variant.

Researchers ran the PCR with 60 Vbeta and 13 Jbeta primers. The data were produced by immunoSEQ multiplex PCR, yet TCRdb's version contains in-frame clones alone and is incomplete. The data show fewer than 250,000 clones, with 65% to 90% seen just once and roughly 1.3% held by the top ten. The rearrangement uses TRBV7-6 and TRBJ2-5; 15 bases align to TRBD2. This receptor was identified in a girl aged 10-17 years in good health and CMV-seronegative. Sequencing was performed on PBMCs. CDR3 amino acids: CASSLLPGLAGGHQETQYF. The DNA for the CDR3 is TGTGCCAGCAGCTTACTTCCGGGACTAGCGGGGGGCCACCAAGAGACCCAGTACTTC. Full variable domain (rest looked up from reference TRBV7-6 and TRBJ2-5): GAGVSQSPRYKVTKRGQDVALRCDPISGHVSLYWYRQALGQGPEFLTYFNYEAQQDKSGLPNDRFSAERPEGSISTLTIQRTEQRDSAMYRCASSLLPGLAGGHQETQYFGPGTRLLVL.